The next 30 T cell receptor beta chains were all read from a single sample in a study of cytomegalovirus exposure and HLA in healthy donors (dated by TCRdb to the late 2010s). Libraries came from the immunoSEQ multiplex PCR assay. A mixture of 60 forward primers for TCR Vbeta segments and 13 reverse primers for TCR Jbeta segments was used in the multiplex PCR. The immuneACCESS repertoire file appears here via TCRdb, limited to in-frame rearrangements. These files lack a portion of the clones; in checked studies, under half of the deficit traces to unresolved V genes, and the cause of the others is not known. The sample data list 150,000 to 200,000 clones, and about 77% of these were observed just once. 9% to 10% of the sample is taken by the ten largest. Sequenced: PBMCs. These TCRs come from a man between 18 and 35 years old in good health and CMV-seropositive.

The rearrangement uses TRBV5-6 and TRBJ2-7; no firm D call. Germline loops: CDR1 SGHDT, CDR2 YYEEEE. The V end was cut by 2 bases, the J end by 2 bases, with 11 bases between. This CDR3 comprises 14 residues. The CDR3 region is CASSFTRKAYEQYF. Written as DNA, the CDR3 is TGTGCCAGCAGCTTCACGCGGAAAGCCTACGAGCAGTACTTC.

The rearrangement links TRBV7-2 to TRBJ2-7, with D possibly TRBD1 on 5 matching bases. Trimming took off 3 bases at V and 12 bases at J, with 18 bases between the two ends. CDR1 SGHTA and CDR2 FQGNSA come from the germline V gene. The CDR3 runs 13 residues. The CDR3 DNA sequence: TGTGCCAGCAGCTTGTACAGGAACGCCCCAGGGTACTTC. Translation gives CASSLYRNAPGYF.

J is TRBJ2-1 and V is TRBV7-9, with TRBD2 matching 7 bases. The V and J ends lost 5 bases and 5 bases, in that order; junction bases with no gene match: 12. The length of the CDR3 is 16 residues. Germline V gene lookup returns CDR1 SEHNR and CDR2 FQNEAQ (reference sequence). The CDR3 reads CASSPWTSGGDNEQFF. CDR3 sequence (DNA): TGTGCCAGCAGCCCCTGGACTAGTGGGGGGGACAATGAGCAGTTCTTC.

The J gene is TRBJ2-1, the V gene TRBV10-1, with 7 bases matching TRBD1. CDR3 length: 14 residues. The V and J ends lost 4 bases and 4 bases, in that order; junction bases with no gene match: 4. CDR1 and CDR2 from the germline V gene are WNHNN and SYGVQD (reference sequence). The CDR3 bases are TGCGCCAGCAGTGCGAACAGGGGTTACAATGAGCAGTTCTTC. Its protein product is CASSANRGYNEQFF.

The chain couples TRBV4-2 to TRBJ2-3; D uncertain. The CDR3 consists of 17 residues. The V and J ends lost 0 bases and 4 bases respectively, with 17 bases between them. Germline V gene lookup returns CDR1 LGHNA and CDR2 YNFKEQ. CDR3: CASSQDISSSPPDTQYF. The CDR3 bases are TGTGCCAGCAGCCAAGATATCTCTTCAAGCCCTCCAGATACGCAGTATTTT.

Here the CDR3 DNA reads TGTGCCAGCAGCCGCGGGACAGGAAACACCGGGGAGCTGTTTTTT. Translation: CASSRGTGNTGELFF. This chain connects TRBV5-4 to TRBJ2-2; 8 nucleotides agree with TRBD1. Germline V CDR1 and CDR2: SGHNT, YYREEE (reference sequence). The CDR3 is made up of 15 amino acids. Trimming removed 4 bases from V and 2 bases from J; junction bases left unmatched: 4.

The chain employs TRBV15 and TRBJ2-7, with D possibly TRBD1 on 6 matching bases. The germline gives CDR1 LNHNV, CDR2 YYDKDF (reference sequence). Trimming removed 0 bases at V and 3 bases at J, with 9 bases between. This CDR3 spans 14 amino acids. This CDR3 reads CATSRDRGGYEQYF. CDR3 sequence (DNA): TGTGCCACCAGCAGAGACAGGGGTGGCTACGAGCAGTACTTC.

The rearrangement links TRBV4-2 to TRBJ2-7; 9 bases fit TRBD1. CDR3 length: 14 amino acids. Germline V lookup: CDR1 LGHNA, CDR2 YNFKEQ. The V and J ends lost 0 bases and 7 bases, in that order; junction bases with no gene match: 4. The DNA for the CDR3 is TGTGCCAGCAGCCAAGAGGGACAGGGAGGAGAGCAGTACTTC. It is translated as CASSQEGQGGEQYF.

The J gene is TRBJ2-1, the V gene TRBV6-5, with a tentative D call TRBD1 (5 bases). This CDR3 region has 12 residues. Germline CDR1 reads MNHEY; CDR2 reads SVGAGI. The V and J ends lost 2 bases and 10 bases respectively, with 9 bases between them. The CDR3 is CASSYRGWEQFF. CDR3 sequence (DNA): TGTGCCAGCAGTTACAGGGGTTGGGAGCAGTTCTTC.

A note on this clone: A junction boundary mismatches the germline segment, possibly from a read error. The chain is built from TRBV7-8 and TRBJ1-2, with 11 bases aligning to TRBD1. CDR3 length: 15 residues. CDR1 is SGHVS and CDR2 is FQNEAQ in the germline V gene. The CDR3 bases are TGTGCCAGCAGCGGGCGGCCGGGACAGGGGGGAGAGGGGTTCTTC. It is translated as CASSGRPGQGGEGFF.

The chain uses TRBV6-1 and TRBJ2-7; D is possibly TRBD1 (6 bases). The CDR3 sequence is 19 residues long. With 2 bases removed from V and 2 bases from J, the gap between germline ends came to 25 bases. Germline CDR1 and CDR2: MNHNS and SASEGT. CDR3 sequence reads: CASSERGPGTPTGAYEQYF. The CDR3 DNA is TGTGCCAGCAGTGAAAGGGGTCCCGGGACACCGACTGGGGCCTACGAGCAGTACTTC.

The chain carries TRBV6-1 and TRBJ2-7, with a tentative D call TRBD2 (6 bases). The V gene's germline CDR1 is MNHNS and CDR2 SASEGT. The CDR3 length is 17 residues. V was cut by 0 bases and J by 6 bases, with 21 bases left in between. DNA of the CDR3: TGTGCCAGCAGTGAAGCTCCCAGTGGGGGGTTTGGTGCCGAGCAGTACTTC. This encodes CASSEAPSGGFGAEQYF.

The rearrangement uses TRBV11-2 and TRBJ1-1; possible D gene TRBD1, 5 bases. Germline V gene lookup returns CDR1 SGHAT and CDR2 FQNNGV. Trimming pared 4 bases from V and 1 base from J, leaving 13 bases between. The CDR3 is made up of 15 amino acids. The CDR3 here is CASSYVTGRNTEAFF. The CDR3 DNA reads TGTGCCAGCAGCTACGTAACAGGAAGGAACACTGAAGCTTTCTTT.

Points on this clone: The same CDR3 is also encoded by other DNA sequences in this sample. J is TRBJ2-5 and V is TRBV5-1; a weak D match, TRBD2 (5 bases). The CDR3 is made up of 14 amino acids. CDR1 and CDR2 (germline): SGHRS, YFSETQ. Trimming shortened V by 0 bases and J by 3 bases, and 9 bases separated the two germline ends. CDR3 in amino acids: CASSLGTGKETQYF. The CDR3 region has the DNA TGCGCCAGCAGCTTGGGGACGGGAAAAGAGACCCAGTACTTC.

V usage is TRBV4-1 and J usage is TRBJ2-7; D gene unclear. The length of the CDR3 is 14 residues. Looked up from germline, CDR1 is MGHRA and CDR2 is YSYEKL. V dropped 1 base and J dropped 3 bases, with 10 bases sitting between them. The CDR3 DNA follows: TGCGCCAGCAGCCAAGTTAACAGCCTCTACGAGCAGTACTTC. Amino acid sequence: CASSQVNSLYEQYF.

The chain joins TRBV4-1 to TRBJ1-1; 7 bases match TRBD1. This CDR3 is built from 18 residues. Germline CDR1 and CDR2: MGHRA and YSYEKL. V shed 1 base, J shed 0 bases, and the junction held 11 bases outside the gene matches. CDR3 DNA sequence: TGCGCCAGCAGCCAAGCCAGAATGACAGGGTTCATGAACACTGAAGCTTTCTTT. This codes for CASSQARMTGFMNTEAFF.

This chain connects TRBV6-6 to TRBJ1-2, with unresolved D. Trimming took 6 bases from V and 9 from J, leaving 8 bases between them. The CDR3 spans 10 residues. Germline V gene sequence: CDR1 MNHNY, CDR2 SVGAGI (reference sequence). The CDR3 here is CASRADSYTF. The CDR3, as DNA: TGTGCCAGCAGGGCGGATAGCTACACCTTC.

This clone was picked up a small number of times. The chain employs TRBV25-1 and TRBJ1-2; 8 bases match TRBD1. CDR3 length: 13 amino acids. Germline trimming cut 4 bases from V and 10 bases from J; bases unmatched to any gene: 8. Germline loops: CDR1 MGHDK, CDR2 SYGVNS. DNA of the CDR3: TGTGCCAGCAGTGTGGGGACAGGCTCTGTCTACACCTTC. Encoded protein: CASSVGTGSVYTF.

This chain connects TRBV14 to TRBJ2-5; D is undetermined. V lost 4 bases to trimming and J lost 1 base, with 4 bases between them. The CDR3 spans 12 residues. Germline loops: CDR1 SGHDN, CDR2 FVKESK. The CDR3 region has the DNA TGTGCCAGCAGCCCGTCCCAAGAGACCCAGTACTTC. As protein: CASSPSQETQYF.

This clone was seen once. V is TRBV7-8 and J is TRBJ2-1; TRBD2 is a possible D gene (6 bases). The CDR3 has 17 amino acids. V was cut by 6 bases and J by 8 bases, with 26 bases left in between. Per the germline V gene, CDR1 is SGHVS and CDR2 is FQNEAQ. The CDR3 reads CASRSTRRGVMGDEQFF. In nucleotides, the CDR3 is TGTGCCAGCAGGTCTACTCGGCGGGGTGTGATGGGCGATGAGCAGTTCTTC.

The chain recombines TRBV23-1 with TRBJ2-5; 7 bases fit TRBD1. Being an ORF, TRBV23-1 has a function that is uncertain. After removal of 3 bases from V and 0 bases from J, the junction contained 13 bases not matched to a gene. The CDR3 has 18 residues. This CDR3 is CASSHSTRDSKYQETQYF. For the CDR3, the DNA is TGCGCCAGCAGTCATTCTACCCGGGACAGCAAGTACCAAGAGACCCAGTACTTC.

The chain joins TRBV5-1 to TRBJ2-7, with TRBD2 identical over 7 bases. Germline V gives CDR1 SGHRS, CDR2 YFSETQ. After removal of 4 bases from V and 5 bases from J, the junction contained 9 bases not matched to a gene. The CDR3 contains 14 residues. The chain's CDR3 is CASSGGPGGNEQYF. In nucleotides, the CDR3 is TGCGCCAGCAGCGGAGGGCCCGGGGGGAACGAGCAGTACTTC.

The V and J genes are TRBV2 and TRBJ1-2; D gene ambiguous. CDR3 length: 10 amino acids. Trimming took off 8 bases at V and 14 bases at J, with 15 bases between the two ends. Germline values: CDR1 SNHLY, CDR2 FYNNEI. The CDR3 sequence is CASGGGLGTF. CDR3 coding DNA: TGTGCCAGCGGTGGCGGGTTAGGTACCTTC.

This chain links TRBV7-2 with TRBJ2-1, with 14 nucleotides matching TRBD2. This CDR3 contains 15 residues. With V trimmed by 3 bases and J by 9 bases, 4 bases remained unmatched. Germline CDR1 reads SGHTA; CDR2 reads FQGNSA. CDR3 DNA: TGTGCCAGCAGCTTGGGACTAGCGGGAGTGGGTGAGCAGTTCTTC. This sequence encodes CASSLGLAGVGEQFF. Together with reference TRBV7-2 and TRBJ2-1, the CDR3 gives the full variable domain: GAGVSQSPSNKVTEKGKDVELRCDPISGHTALYWYRQSLGQGLEFLIYFQGNSAPDKSGLPSDRFSAERTGGSVSTLTIQRTQQEDSAVYLCASSLGLAGVGEQFFGPGTRLTVL.

As to this clone: Sequence at one end of the junction differs from germline and may be a read error. The rearrangement uses TRBV29-1 and TRBJ2-2; the D gene is possibly TRBD2 (7 bases). Germline CDR1 is SQVTM and CDR2 is ANQGSEA. The CDR3 sequence is 14 residues long. CDR3 loop: CSVAILGGRGALFF. Written as DNA, the CDR3 is TGCAGCGTTGCTATTTTGGGGGGCCGGGGGGCGCTGTTTTTT.

The rearrangement uses TRBV5-6 and TRBJ2-7; TRBD1 matches 7 bases. The CDR3 runs to 14 residues. Germline trimming cut 3 bases from V and 4 bases from J; bases unmatched to any gene: 7. The germline V gene has CDR1 SGHDT and CDR2 YYEEEE. The CDR3 coding sequence is TGTGCCAGCAGCTCAGGGACAGAAGCTTACGAGCAGTACTTC. Protein: CASSSGTEAYEQYF. The full variable domain, its missing parts supplied by reference TRBV5-6 and TRBJ2-7, is DAGVTQSPTHLIKTRGQQVTLRCSPKSGHDTVSWYQQALGQGPQFIFQYYEEEERQRGNFPDRFSGHQFPNYSSELNVNALLLGDSALYLCASSSGTEAYEQYFGPGTRLTVT.

The gene calls are TRBV18 and TRBJ2-6; D uncertain. Trimming pared 2 bases from V and 1 base from J, leaving 3 bases between. Germline V gene data show CDR1 as KGHSH and CDR2 as LQKENI. The CDR3 length is 14 residues. Here the CDR3 reads CASSPESGANVLTF. CDR3 nucleotide sequence: TGTGCCAGCTCACCAGAGTCTGGGGCCAACGTCCTGACTTTC.

The chain has TRBV5-1 and TRBJ2-6; the D gene is possibly TRBD1 (6 bases). The V end was cut by 2 bases, the J end by 0 bases, with 27 bases between. Germline V gives CDR1 SGHRS, CDR2 YFSETQ. The CDR3 covers 22 residues. The DNA for the CDR3 is TGCGCCAGCAGCTTTCCCCTGCTAAGCCGACAGGAAGCCTACTCTGGGGCCAACGTCCTGACTTTC. This translates into CASSFPLLSRQEAYSGANVLTF.

The chain combines TRBV5-1 with TRBJ1-2, with a possible D match to TRBD1 (5 bases). The CDR3 runs to 13 residues. Germline V gene lookup returns CDR1 SGHRS and CDR2 YFSETQ. V lost 4 bases to trimming and J lost 3 bases, with 10 bases between them. The CDR3 loop is CASSMGGDYGYTF. In nucleotides, the CDR3 is TGCGCCAGCAGCATGGGGGGAGACTATGGCTACACCTTC.

The chain joins TRBV5-5 to TRBJ2-7, with TRBD1 matching over 8 bases. Germline loops: CDR1 SGHKS, CDR2 YYEKEE (reference sequence). V lost 1 base to trimming and J lost 3 bases; unmatched junction nucleotides: 3. This CDR3 comprises 14 residues. The CDR3 DNA is TGTGCCAGCAGCTTGAGACAGGGGCACTACGAGCAGTACTTC. Protein: CASSLRQGHYEQYF.